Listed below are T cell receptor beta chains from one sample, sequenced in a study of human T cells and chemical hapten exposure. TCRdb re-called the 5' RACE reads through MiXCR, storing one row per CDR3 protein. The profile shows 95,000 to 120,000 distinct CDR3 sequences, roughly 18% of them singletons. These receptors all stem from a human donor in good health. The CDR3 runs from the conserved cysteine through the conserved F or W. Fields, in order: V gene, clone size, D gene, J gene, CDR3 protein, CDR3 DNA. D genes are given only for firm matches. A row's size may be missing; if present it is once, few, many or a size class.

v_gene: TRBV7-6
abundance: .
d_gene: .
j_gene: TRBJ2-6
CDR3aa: CASSLVGTAGANVLTF
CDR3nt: TGTGCCAGCAGCTTAGTAGGCACAGCTGGGGCCAACGTCCTGACTTTC

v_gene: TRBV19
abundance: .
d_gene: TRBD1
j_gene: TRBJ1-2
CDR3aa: CASSTDQGADYGYTF
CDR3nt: TGTGCCAGTAGTACCGACCAGGGGGCAGACTATGGCTACACCTTC

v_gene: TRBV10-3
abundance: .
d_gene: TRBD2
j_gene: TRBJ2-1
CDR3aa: CAISEGLAGAYNEQFF
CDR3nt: TGTGCCATCAGTGAGGGACTAGCGGGAGCCTACAATGAGCAGTTCTTC

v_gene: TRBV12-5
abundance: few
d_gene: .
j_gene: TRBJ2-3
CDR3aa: CASGLNLPGPQYF
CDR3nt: TGTGCTAGTGGTTTGAACCTGCCGGGACCGCAGTATTTT

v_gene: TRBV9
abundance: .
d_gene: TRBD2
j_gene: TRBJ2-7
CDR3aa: CASSFKRESYEQYF
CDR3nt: TGTGCCAGCAGTTTCAAGCGGGAGAGCTACGAGCAGTACTTC

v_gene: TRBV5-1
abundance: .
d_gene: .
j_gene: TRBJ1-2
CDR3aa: CASSLTHNERGYTF
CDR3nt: TGCGCCAGCAGCTTGACACATAACGAGCGAGGCTACACCTTC

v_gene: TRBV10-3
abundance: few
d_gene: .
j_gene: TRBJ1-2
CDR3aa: CAISESMQGGGYTF
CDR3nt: TGTGCCATCAGTGAGTCGATGCAGGGTGGCGGCTACACCTTC

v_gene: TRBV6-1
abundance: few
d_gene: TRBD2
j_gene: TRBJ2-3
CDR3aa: CASTVTSGRADTQYF
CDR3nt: TGTGCCAGCACTGTTACTAGCGGGAGGGCAGATACGCAGTATTTT

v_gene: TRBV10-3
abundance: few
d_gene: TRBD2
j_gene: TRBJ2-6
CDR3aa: CAIGRGTGANVLTF
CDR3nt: TGTGCCATCGGGAGGGGAACTGGGGCCAACGTCCTGACTTTC

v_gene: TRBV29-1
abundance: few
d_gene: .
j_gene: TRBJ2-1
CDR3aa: CSAGLLQSSYNEQFF
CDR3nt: TGCAGCGCGGGACTTCTCCAAAGCTCCTACAATGAGCAGTTCTTC

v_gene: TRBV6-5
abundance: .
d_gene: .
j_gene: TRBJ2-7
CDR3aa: CASSRSGSSEQYF
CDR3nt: TGTGCCAGCAGCCGCTCAGGGTCGAGCGAGCAGTACTTC

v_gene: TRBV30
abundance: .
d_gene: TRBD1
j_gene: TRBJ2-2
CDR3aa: CAWRPRQGVGTGELFF
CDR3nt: TGTGCCTGGAGACCGAGACAGGGGGTGGGGACCGGGGAGCTGTTTTTT

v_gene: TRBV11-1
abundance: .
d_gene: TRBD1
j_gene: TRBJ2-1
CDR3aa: CASSLGGGTGNEQFF
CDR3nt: TGTGCCAGCAGCTTAGGGGGCGGGACAGGGAATGAGCAGTTCTTC

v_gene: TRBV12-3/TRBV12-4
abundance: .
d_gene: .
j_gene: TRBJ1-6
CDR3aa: CASSAFANSPLHF
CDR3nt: TGTGCCAGCAGTGCATTCGCCAATTCACCCCTCCACTTT

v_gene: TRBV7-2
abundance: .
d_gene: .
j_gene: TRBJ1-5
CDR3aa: CASSAQSNQPQHF
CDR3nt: TGTGCCAGCAGCGCCCAATCCAATCAGCCCCAGCATTTT

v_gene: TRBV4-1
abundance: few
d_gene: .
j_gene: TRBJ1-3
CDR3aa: CASSQDRGISSAASGNTIYF
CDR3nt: TGCGCCAGCAGCCAAGACCGAGGGATCTCCTCGGCGGCCTCTGGAAACACCATATATTTT

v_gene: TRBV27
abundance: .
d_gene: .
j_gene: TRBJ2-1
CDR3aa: CASSSVRNEQFF
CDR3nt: TGTGCCAGCAGTAGCGTTCGGAATGAGCAGTTCTTC

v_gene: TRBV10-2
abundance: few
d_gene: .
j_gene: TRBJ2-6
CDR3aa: CASSDPPSGANVLTF
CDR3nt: TGCGCCAGCAGTGATCCGCCCTCTGGGGCCAACGTCCTGACTTTC

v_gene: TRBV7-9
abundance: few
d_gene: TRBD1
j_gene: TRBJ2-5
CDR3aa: CASGQGAETQYF
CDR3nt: TGTGCCAGCGGCCAGGGGGCAGAGACCCAGTACTTC

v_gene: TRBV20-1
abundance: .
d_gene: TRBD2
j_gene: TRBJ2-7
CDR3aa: CSARSGGTRNDEQYF
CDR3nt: TGCAGTGCTAGATCCGGGGGGACTAGGAACGACGAGCAGTACTTC

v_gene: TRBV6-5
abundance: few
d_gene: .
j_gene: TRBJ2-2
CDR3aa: CASSYRAGRTGELFF
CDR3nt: TGTGCCAGCAGTTACCGGGCTGGCCGCACCGGGGAGCTGTTTTTT

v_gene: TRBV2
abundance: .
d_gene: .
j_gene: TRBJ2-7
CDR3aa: CASIGSSSSYEQYF
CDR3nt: TGTGCCAGCATCGGCAGCTCGAGCTCCTACGAGCAGTACTTC

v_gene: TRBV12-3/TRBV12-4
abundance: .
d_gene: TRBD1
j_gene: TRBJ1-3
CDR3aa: CASSPHRGSGNTIYF
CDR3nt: TGTGCCAGCAGTCCTCACAGGGGATCGGGAAACACCATATATTTT

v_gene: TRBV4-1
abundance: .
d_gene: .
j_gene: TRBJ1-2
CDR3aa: CASSQDPGANYGYTF
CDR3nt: TGCGCCAGCAGCCAAGATCCAGGGGCCAACTATGGCTACACCTTC

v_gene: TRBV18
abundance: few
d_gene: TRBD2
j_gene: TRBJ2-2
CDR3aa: CASSPIRGLAGPTNTGELFF
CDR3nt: TGTGCCAGCTCACCAATCCGGGGACTAGCGGGCCCTACGAACACCGGGGAGCTGTTTTTT

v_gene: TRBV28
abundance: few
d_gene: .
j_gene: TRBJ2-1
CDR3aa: CASSPGDLTYNEQFF
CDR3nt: TGTGCCAGCAGTCCGGGGGACCTCACCTACAATGAGCAGTTCTTC

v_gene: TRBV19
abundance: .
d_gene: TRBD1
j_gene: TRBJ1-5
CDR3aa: CATRDRGESSNQPQHF
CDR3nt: TGTGCCACCCGGGACAGGGGGGAATCTAGCAATCAGCCCCAGCATTTT

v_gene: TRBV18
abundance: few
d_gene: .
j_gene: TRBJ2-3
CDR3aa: CASSPWESTDTQYF
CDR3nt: TGTGCCAGCTCACCATGGGAAAGCACAGATACGCAGTATTTT

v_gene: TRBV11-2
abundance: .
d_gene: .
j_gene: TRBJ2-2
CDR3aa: CASSFQNTGELFF
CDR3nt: TGTGCCAGCAGCTTCCAGAACACCGGGGAGCTGTTTTTT

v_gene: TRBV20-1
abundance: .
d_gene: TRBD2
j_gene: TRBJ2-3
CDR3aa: CSARDWGTTTDTQYF
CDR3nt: TGCAGTGCTAGAGATTGGGGGACTACCACAGATACGCAGTATTTT

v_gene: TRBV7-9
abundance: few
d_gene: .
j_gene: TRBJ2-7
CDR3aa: CASSTYSAGRQVEQYF
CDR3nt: TGTGCCAGCAGCACCTACAGCGCCGGCCGGCAGGTCGAGCAGTACTTC

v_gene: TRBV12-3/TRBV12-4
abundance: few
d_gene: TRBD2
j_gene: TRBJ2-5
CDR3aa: CASSPTSGEETQYF
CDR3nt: TGTGCCAGCAGTCCTACTAGCGGGGAGGAGACCCAGTACTTC

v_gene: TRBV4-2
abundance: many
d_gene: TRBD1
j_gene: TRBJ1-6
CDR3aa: CASSPLGQEDNSPLHF
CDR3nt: TGTGCCAGCAGCCCCCTGGGACAGGAGGATAATTCACCCCTCCACTTT

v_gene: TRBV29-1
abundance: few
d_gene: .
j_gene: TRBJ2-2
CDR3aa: CSVWVGGANTGELFF
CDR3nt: TGCAGCGTGTGGGTGGGGGGAGCGAACACCGGGGAGCTGTTTTTT

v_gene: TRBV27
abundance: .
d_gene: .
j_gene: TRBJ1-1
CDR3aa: CASTRGRGFNTEAFF
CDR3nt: TGTGCCAGCACCCGAGGCAGGGGCTTTAACACTGAAGCTTTCTTT

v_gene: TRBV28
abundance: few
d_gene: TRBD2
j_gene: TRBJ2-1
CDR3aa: CASPISGTSFRNEQFF
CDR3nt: TGTGCCAGCCCCATCTCCGGGACTAGCTTTCGGAATGAGCAGTTCTTC

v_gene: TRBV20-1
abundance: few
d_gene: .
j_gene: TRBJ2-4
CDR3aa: CSASPNTKNIQYF
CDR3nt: TGCAGTGCTAGCCCCAACACCAAAAACATTCAGTACTTC

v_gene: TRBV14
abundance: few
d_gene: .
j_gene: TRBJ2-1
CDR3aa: CASSPPNGEQFF
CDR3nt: TGTGCCAGCAGCCCACCAAACGGTGAGCAGTTCTTC

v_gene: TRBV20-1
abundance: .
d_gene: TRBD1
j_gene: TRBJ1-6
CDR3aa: CSATRDRGNSPLHF
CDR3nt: TGCAGTGCTACCCGGGACAGGGGTAATTCACCCCTCCACTTT

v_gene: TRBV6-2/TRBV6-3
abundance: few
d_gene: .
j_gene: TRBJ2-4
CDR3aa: CASSQPLRGLTRGIQYF
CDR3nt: TGTGCCAGCTCCCAACCTCTCCGCGGGCTTACCAGAGGCATTCAGTACTTC

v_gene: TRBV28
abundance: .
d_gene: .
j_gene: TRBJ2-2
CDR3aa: CASRTESGTGELFF
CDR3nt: TGTGCCAGCAGAACGGAGTCGGGCACCGGGGAGCTGTTTTTT

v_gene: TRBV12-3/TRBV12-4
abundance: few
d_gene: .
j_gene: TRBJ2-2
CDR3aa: CASSFGVGGELFF
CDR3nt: TGTGCCAGCAGTTTTGGGGTCGGCGGGGAGCTGTTTTTT

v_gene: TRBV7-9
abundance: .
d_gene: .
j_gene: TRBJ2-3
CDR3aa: CASSLVSLASTDTQYF
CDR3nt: TGTGCCAGCAGCTTAGTTTCGCTCGCGAGCACAGATACGCAGTATTTT

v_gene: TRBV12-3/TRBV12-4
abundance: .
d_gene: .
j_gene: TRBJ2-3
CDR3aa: CASSFHPETDTQYF
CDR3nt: TGTGCCAGCAGTTTCCATCCGGAGACAGATACGCAGTATTTT

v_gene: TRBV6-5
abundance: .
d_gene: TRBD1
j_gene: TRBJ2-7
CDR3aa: CASSPGQGRGYEQYF
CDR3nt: TGTGCCAGCAGTCCAGGACAGGGACGCGGCTACGAGCAGTACTTC

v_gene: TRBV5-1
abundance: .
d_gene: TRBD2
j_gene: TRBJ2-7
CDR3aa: CASSLDSSGSDEQYF
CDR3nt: TGCGCCAGCAGCTTGGATTCAAGCGGGAGTGACGAGCAGTACTTC

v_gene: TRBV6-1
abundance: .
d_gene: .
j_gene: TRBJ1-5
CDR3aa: CASRIQPTGINQPQHF
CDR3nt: TGTGCCAGCCGAATACAACCGACCGGGATCAATCAGCCCCAGCATTTT

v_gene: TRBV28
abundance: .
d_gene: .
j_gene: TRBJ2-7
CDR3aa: CASSRSGSYEQYF
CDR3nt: TGTGCCAGCAGCCGATCGGGATCCTACGAGCAGTACTTC

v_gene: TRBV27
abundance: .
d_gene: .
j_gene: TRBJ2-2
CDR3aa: CASSLSVGLNTGELFF
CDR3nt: TGTGCCAGCAGTTTGTCTGTGGGACTTAACACCGGGGAGCTGTTTTTT

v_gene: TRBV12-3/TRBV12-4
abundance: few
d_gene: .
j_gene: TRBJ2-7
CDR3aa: CASRLGGSFYEQYF
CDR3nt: TGTGCCAGCCGCCTCGGTGGGAGTTTCTACGAGCAGTACTTC

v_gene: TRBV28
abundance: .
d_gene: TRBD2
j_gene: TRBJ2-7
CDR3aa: CASSKGPVAGRSYEQYF
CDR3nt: TGTGCCAGCAGCAAGGGCCCTGTAGCGGGACGTTCCTACGAGCAGTACTTC

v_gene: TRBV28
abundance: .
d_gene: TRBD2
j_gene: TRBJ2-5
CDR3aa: CASSLFLASGSQETQYF
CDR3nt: TGTGCCAGCAGTTTATTCCTAGCTAGCGGGAGCCAAGAGACCCAGTACTTC

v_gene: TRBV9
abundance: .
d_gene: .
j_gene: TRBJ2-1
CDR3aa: CASSPRTASWNEQFF
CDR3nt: TGTGCCAGCAGCCCTCGGACGGCTTCCTGGAATGAGCAGTTCTTC